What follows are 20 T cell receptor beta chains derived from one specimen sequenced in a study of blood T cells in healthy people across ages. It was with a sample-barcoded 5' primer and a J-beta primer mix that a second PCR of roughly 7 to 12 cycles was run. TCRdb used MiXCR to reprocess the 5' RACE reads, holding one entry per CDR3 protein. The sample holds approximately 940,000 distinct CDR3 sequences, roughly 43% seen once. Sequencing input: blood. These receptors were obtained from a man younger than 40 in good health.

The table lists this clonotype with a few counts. The CDR3 coding sequence is TGTGCCAGCACTCCCTCGGGTGGGGCCAACGTCCTGACTTTC. Translation: CASTPSGGANVLTF. This chain uses TRBV27 with TRBJ2-6; D gene uncertain. Germline V lookup: CDR1 MNHEY, CDR2 SMNVEV (reference sequence). Trimming shortened V by 7 bases and J by 3 bases, and 10 bases separated the two germline ends. CDR3 length equals 14 residues.

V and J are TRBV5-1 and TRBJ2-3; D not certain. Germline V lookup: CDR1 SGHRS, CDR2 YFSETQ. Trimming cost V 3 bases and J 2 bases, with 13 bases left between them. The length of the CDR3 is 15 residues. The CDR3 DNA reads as TGCGCCAGCAGCTCCTTAGGGCTCCCCACAGATACGCAGTATTTT. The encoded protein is CASSSLGLPTDTQYF. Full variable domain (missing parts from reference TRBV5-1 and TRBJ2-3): KAGVTQTPRYLIKTRGQQVTLSCSPISGHRSVSWYQQTPGQGLQFLFEYFSETQRNKGNFPGRFSGRQFSNSRSEMNVSTLELGDSALYLCASSSLGLPTDTQYFGPGTRLTVL.

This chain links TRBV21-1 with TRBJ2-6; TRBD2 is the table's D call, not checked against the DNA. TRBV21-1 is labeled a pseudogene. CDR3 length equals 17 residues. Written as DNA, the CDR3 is TGTGCCAGCAGCAAAGGCAGGGCCAGCTCTGGGGCCAACGTCCTGACTTTC. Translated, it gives CASSKGRASSGANVLTF.

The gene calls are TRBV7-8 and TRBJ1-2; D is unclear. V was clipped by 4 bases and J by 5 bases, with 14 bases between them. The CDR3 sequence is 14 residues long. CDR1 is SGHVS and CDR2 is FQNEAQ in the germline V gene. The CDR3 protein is CASSYRIKSYGYTF. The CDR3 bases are TGTGCCAGCAGCTACCGGATTAAGAGTTATGGCTACACCTTC.

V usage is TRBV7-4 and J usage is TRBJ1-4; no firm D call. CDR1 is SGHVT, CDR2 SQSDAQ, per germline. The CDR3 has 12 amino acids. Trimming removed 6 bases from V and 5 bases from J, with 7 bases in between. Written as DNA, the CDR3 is TGTGCCAGCAGGTCGGGGAATGAAAAACTGTTTTTT. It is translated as CASRSGNEKLFF.

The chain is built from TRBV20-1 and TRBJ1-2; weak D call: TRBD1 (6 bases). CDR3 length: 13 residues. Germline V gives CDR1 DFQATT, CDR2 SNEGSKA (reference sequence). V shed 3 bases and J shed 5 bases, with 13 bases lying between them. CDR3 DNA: TGCAGTGCTAGGGGGGACAAACAATATGGCTACACCTTC. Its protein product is CSARGDKQYGYTF.

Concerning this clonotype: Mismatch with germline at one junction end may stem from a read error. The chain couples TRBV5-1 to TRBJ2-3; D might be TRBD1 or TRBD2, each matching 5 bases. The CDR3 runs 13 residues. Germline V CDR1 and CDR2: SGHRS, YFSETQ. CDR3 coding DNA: TGCGCCAGCAGCTTGGACGGGGCAGAGACGCAGTATTTT. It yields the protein CASSLDGAETQYF.

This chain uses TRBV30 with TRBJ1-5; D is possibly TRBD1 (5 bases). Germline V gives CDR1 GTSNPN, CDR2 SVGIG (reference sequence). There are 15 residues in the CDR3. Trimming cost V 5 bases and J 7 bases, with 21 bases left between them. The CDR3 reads CAWGDPRALGQPQHF. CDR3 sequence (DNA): TGTGCCTGGGGGGACCCCCGGGCCCTTGGGCAGCCCCAGCATTTT.

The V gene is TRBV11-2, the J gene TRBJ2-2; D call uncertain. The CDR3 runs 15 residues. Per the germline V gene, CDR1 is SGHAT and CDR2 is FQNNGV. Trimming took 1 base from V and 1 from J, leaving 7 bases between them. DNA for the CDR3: TGTGCCAGCAGCTTAGCCGCACGGAACACCGGGGAGCTGTTTTTT. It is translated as CASSLAARNTGELFF.

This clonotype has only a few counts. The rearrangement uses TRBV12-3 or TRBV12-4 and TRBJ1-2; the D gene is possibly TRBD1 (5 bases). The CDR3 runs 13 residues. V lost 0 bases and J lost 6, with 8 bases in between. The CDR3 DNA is TGTGCCAGCAGTTTAGCCGGGGCGAATGGCTACACCTTC. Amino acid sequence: CASSLAGANGYTF.

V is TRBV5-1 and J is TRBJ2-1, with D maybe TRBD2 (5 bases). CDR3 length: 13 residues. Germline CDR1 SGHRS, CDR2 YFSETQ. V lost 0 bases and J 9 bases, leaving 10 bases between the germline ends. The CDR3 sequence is CASSLDGEREQFF. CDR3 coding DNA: TGCGCCAGCAGCTTGGACGGGGAGCGTGAGCAGTTCTTC. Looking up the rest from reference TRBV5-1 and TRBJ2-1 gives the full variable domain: KAGVTQTPRYLIKTRGQQVTLSCSPISGHRSVSWYQQTPGQGLQFLFEYFSETQRNKGNFPGRFSGRQFSNSRSEMNVSTLELGDSALYLCASSLDGEREQFFGPGTRLTVL.

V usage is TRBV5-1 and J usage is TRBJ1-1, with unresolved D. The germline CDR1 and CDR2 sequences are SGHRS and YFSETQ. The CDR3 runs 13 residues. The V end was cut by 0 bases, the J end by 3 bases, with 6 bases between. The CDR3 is CASSLDGDTEAFF. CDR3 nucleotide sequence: TGCGCCAGCAGCTTGGACGGGGACACTGAAGCTTTCTTT.

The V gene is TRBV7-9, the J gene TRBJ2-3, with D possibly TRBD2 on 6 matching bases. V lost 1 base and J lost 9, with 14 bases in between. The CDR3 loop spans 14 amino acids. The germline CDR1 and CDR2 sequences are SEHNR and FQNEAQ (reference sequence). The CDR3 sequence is CASSLVLEGITQYF. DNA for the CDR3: TGTGCCAGCAGCTTAGTTCTGGAGGGCATCACGCAGTATTTT.

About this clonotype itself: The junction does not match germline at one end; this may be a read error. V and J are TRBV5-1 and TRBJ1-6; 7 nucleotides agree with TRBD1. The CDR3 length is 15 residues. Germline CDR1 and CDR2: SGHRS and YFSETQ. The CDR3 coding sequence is TGCGCTAGCAGCTTCCAAGGGGGCGAAAATTCACCCGTCCACTTT. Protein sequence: CASSFQGGENSPVHF. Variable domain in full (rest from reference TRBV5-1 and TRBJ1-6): KAGVTQTPRYLIKTRGQQVTLSCSPISGHRSVSWYQQTPGQGLQFLFEYFSETQRNKGNFPGRFSGRQFSNSRSEMNVSTLELGDSALYLCASSFQGGENSPVHFGNGTRLTVT.

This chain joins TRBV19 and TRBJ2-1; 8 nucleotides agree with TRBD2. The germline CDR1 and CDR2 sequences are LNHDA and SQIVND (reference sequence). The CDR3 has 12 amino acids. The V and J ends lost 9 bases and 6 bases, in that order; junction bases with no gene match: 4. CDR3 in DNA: TGTGCCAGCGGGGGGGACCTCAATGAGCAGTTCTTC. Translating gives CASGGDLNEQFF.

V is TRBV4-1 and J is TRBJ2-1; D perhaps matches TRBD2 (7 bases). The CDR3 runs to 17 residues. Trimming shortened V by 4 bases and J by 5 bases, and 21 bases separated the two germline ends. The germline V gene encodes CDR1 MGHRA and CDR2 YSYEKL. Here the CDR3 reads CASSPMRGGGTDNEQFF. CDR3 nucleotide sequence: TGCGCCAGCAGCCCAATGAGGGGGGGAGGAACGGACAATGAGCAGTTCTTC.

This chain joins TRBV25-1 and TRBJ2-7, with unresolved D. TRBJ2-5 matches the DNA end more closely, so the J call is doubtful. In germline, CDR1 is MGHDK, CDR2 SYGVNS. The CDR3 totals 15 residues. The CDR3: CASSDVVGPLETQYF. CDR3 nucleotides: TGTGCCAGCAGCGACGTCGTAGGGCCTCTGGAGACCCAGTACTTC.

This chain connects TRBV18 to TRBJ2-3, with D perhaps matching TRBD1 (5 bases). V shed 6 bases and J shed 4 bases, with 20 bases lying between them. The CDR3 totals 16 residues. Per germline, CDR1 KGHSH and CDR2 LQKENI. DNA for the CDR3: TGTGCCAGCTCCCCCCGGGCAGGGTCGAGCGCAGATACGCAGTATTTT. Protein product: CASSPRAGSSADTQYF.

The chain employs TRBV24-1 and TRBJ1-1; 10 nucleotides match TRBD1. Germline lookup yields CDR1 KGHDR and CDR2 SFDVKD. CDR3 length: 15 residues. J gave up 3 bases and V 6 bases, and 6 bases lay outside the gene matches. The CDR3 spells CATSHPGQGDTEAFF. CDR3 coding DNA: TGTGCCACCAGTCATCCTGGACAGGGGGACACTGAAGCTTTCTTT.

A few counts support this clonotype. The CDR3 is CATSRDRLAGLNEQFF. The CDR3 nucleotides are TGTGCCACCAGCAGAGATCGGCTAGCGGGGCTCAATGAGCAGTTCTTC. The chain recombines TRBV15 with TRBJ2-1, with 9 nucleotides matching TRBD2. Germline V CDR1 and CDR2: LNHNV, YYDKDF (reference sequence). The CDR3 is 16 amino acids. J was trimmed by 6 bases and V by 0 bases; bases with no gene match: 6.